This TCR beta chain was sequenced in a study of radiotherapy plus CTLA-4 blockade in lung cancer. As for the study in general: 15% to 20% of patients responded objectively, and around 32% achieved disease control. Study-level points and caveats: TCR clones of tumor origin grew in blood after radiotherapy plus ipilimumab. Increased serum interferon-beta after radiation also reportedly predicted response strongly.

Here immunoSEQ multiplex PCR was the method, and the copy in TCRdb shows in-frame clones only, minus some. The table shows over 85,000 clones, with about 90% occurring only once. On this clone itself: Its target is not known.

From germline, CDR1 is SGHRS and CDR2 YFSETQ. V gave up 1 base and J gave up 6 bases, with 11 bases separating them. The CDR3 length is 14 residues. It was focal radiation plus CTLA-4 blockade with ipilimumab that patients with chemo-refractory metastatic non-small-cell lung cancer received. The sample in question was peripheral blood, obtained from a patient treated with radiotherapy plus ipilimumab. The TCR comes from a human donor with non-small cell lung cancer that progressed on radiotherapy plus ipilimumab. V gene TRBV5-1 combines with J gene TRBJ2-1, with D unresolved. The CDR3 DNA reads TGCGCCAGCAGCTTGAGCCTAGGATCCAATGAGCAGTTCTTC. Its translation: CASSLSLGSNEQFF.